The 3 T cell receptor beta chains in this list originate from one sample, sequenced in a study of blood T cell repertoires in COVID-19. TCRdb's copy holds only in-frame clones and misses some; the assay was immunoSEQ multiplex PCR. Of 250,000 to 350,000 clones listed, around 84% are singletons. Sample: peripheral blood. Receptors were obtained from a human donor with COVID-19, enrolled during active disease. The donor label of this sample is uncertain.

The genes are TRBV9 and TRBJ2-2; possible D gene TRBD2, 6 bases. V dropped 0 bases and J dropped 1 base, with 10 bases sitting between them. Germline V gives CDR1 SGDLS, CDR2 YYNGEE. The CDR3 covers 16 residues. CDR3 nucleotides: TGTGCCAGCAGCGTAGGTGCAGCGGGGAACACCGGGGAGCTGTTTTTT. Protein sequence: CASSVGAAGNTGELFF. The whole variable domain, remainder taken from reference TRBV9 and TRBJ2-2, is DSGVTQTPKHLITATGQRVTLRCSPRSGDLSVYWYQQSLDQGLQFLIQYYNGEERAKGNILERFSAQQFPDLHSELNLSSLELGDSALYFCASSVGAAGNTGELFFGEGSRLTVL.

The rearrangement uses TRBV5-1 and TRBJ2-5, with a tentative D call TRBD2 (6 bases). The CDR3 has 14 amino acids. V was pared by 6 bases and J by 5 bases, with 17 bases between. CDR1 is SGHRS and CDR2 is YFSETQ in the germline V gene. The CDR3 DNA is TGCGCCAGCAACACACGCGGGGACGATGAGACCCAGTACTTC. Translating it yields CASNTRGDDETQYF. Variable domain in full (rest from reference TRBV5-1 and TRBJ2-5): KAGVTQTPRYLIKTRGQQVTLSCSPISGHRSVSWYQQTPGQGLQFLFEYFSETQRNKGNFPGRFSGRQFSNSRSEMNVSTLELGDSALYLCASNTRGDDETQYFGPGTRLLVL.

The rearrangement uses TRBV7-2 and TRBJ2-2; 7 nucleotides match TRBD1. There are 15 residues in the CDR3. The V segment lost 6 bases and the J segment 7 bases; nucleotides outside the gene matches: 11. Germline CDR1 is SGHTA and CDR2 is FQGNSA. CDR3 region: CASRSRGFRSGELFF. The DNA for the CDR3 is TGTGCCAGCAGATCCAGGGGGTTTCGGAGCGGGGAGCTGTTTTTT.